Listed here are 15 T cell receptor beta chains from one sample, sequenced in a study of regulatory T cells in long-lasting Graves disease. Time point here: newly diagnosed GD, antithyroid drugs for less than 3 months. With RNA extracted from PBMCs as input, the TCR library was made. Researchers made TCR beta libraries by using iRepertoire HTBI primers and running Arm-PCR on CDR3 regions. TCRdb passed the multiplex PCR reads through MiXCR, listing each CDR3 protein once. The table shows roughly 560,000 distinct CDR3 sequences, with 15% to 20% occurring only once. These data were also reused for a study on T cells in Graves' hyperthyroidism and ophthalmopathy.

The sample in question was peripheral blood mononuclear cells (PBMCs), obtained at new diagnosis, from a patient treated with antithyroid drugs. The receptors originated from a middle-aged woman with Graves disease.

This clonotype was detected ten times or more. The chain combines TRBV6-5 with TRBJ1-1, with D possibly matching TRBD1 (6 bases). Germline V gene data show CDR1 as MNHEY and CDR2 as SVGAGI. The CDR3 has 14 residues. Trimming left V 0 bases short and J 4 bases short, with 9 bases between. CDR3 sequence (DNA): TGTGCCAGCAGTTACTCCACAGGGAGCACTGAAGCTTTCTTT. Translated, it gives CASSYSTGSTEAFF.

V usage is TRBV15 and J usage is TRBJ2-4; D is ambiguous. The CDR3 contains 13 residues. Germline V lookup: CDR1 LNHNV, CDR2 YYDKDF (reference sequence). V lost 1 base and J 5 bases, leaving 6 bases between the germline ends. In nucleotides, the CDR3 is TGTGCCACCAGCAGAGGGCTAGAAAACATTCAGTACTTC. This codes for CATSRGLENIQYF.

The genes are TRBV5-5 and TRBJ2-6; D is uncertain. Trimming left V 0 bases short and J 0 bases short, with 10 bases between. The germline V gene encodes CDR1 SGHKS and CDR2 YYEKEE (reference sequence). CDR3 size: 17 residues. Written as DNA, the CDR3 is TGTGCCAGCAGCTTGGATGTAGATAGCTCTGGGGCCAACGTCCTGACTTTC. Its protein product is CASSLDVDSSGANVLTF.

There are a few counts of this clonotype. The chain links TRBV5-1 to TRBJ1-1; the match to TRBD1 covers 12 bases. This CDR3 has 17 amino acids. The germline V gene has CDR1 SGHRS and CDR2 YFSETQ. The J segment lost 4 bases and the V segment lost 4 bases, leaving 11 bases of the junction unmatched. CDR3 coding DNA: TGCGCCAGCAGCACCCCGGGACAGGGGGCGAGAAGCACTGAAGCTTTCTTT. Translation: CASSTPGQGARSTEAFF.

This CDR3 reads CASSPSWGRGGTDTQYF. CDR3 coding DNA: TGCGCCAGCAGCCCAAGTTGGGGCCGGGGGGGGACAGATACGCAGTATTTT. The chain has TRBV4-1 and TRBJ2-3, with 8 nucleotides matching TRBD2. The germline CDR1 and CDR2 sequences are MGHRA and YSYEKL. There are 17 residues in the CDR3. The V gene end was trimmed by 4 bases and the J gene end by 3 bases; junction bases not matched to a gene: 12.

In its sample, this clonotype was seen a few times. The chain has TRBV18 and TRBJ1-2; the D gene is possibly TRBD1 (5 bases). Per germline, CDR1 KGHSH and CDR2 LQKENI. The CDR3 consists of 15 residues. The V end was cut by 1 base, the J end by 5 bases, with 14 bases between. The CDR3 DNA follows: TGTGCCAGCTCACCACTGGACATCCCTCTTTATGGCTACACCTTC. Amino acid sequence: CASSPLDIPLYGYTF.

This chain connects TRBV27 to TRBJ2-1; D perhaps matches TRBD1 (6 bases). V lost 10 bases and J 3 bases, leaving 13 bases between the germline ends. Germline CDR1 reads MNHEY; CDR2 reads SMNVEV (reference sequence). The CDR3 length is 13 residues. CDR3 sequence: CANKTGFYNEQFF. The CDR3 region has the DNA TGTGCCAACAAGACAGGATTCTACAATGAGCAGTTCTTC.

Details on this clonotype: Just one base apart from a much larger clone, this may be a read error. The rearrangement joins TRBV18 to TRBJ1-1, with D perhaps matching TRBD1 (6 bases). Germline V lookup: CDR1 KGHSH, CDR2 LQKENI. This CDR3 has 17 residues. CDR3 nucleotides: TGTGTCAGCTCACCATTGTTCCGGGACACCTCTAACACTGAAGCTTTCTTT. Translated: CVSSPLFRDTSNTEAFF. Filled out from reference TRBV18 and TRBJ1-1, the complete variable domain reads NAGVMQNPRHLVRRRGQEARLRCSPMKGHSHVYWYRQLPEEGLKFMVYLQKENIIDESGMPKERFSAEFPKEGPSILRIQQVVRGDSAAYFCVSSPLFRDTSNTEAFFGQGTRLTVV.

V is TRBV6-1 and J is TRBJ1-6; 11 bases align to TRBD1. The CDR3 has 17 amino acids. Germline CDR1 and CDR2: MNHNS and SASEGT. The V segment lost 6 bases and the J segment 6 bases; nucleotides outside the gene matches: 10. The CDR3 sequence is CASRLDRGRGVNSPLHF. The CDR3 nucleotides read TGTGCCAGCAGGTTGGACAGGGGGCGCGGTGTTAATTCACCCCTCCACTTT.

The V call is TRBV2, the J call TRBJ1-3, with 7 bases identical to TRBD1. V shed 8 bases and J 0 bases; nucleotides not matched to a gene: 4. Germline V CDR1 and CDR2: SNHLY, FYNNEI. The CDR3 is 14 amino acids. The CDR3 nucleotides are TGTGCCAGCGCAGGGGGAGGCTCTGGAAACACCATATATTTT. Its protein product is CASAGGGSGNTIYF.

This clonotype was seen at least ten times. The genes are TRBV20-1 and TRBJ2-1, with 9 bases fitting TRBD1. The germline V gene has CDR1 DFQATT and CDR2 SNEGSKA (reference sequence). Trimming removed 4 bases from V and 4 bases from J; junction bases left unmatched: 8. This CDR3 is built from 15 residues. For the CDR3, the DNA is TGCAGTGCTAAACCGGGACAGGGCCTATACAATGAGCAGTTCTTC. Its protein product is CSAKPGQGLYNEQFF.

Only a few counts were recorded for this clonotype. CDR3 protein: CASSLEPVSREQFF. DNA for the CDR3: TGTGCCAGCAGCTTGGAGCCGGTCTCGCGTGAGCAGTTCTTC. The J gene is TRBJ2-1, the V gene TRBV5-5; no clear D gene. CDR3 length: 14 residues. Trimming removed 0 bases at V and 9 bases at J, with 13 bases between. CDR1 and CDR2 from the germline V gene are SGHKS and YYEKEE (reference sequence).

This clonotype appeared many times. The chain's CDR3 is CASTKGGGKAYEQYF. The CDR3 DNA sequence: TGTGCCAGCACCAAGGGGGGGGGGAAGGCCTACGAGCAGTACTTC. The chain carries TRBV28 and TRBJ2-7; weak D call: TRBD2 (7 bases). The CDR3 sequence is 15 residues long. Germline V gene data show CDR1 as MDHEN and CDR2 as SYDVKM. The V end lost 7 bases, the J end lost 2 bases, and 18 bases lay between the germline ends.

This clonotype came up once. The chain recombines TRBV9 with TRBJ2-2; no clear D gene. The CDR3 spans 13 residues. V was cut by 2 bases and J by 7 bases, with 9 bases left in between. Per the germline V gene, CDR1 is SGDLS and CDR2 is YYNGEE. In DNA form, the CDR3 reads TGTGCCAGCAGCGTCGAGCGCGGCGGGGAGCTGTTTTTT. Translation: CASSVERGGELFF.

In DNA, the CDR3 is TGTGCCAGCAGTGGCTCCGGGACAGGGGTTTCCTACGGCTACACCTTC. Translation: CASSGSGTGVSYGYTF. This chain joins TRBV12-3 or TRBV12-4 and TRBJ1-2, with TRBD1 matching over 10 bases. Trimming cost V 5 bases and J 8 bases; bases outside gene matches: 14. The CDR3 sequence is 16 residues long.